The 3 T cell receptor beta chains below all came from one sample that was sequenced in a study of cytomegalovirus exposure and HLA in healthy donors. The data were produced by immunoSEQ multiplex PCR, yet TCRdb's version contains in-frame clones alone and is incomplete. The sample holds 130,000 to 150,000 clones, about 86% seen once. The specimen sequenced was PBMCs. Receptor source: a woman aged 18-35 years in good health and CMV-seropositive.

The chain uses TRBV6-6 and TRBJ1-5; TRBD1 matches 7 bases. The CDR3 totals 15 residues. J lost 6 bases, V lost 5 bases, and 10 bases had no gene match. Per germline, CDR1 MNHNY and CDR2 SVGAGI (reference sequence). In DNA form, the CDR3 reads TGTGCCAGCAGTCCGGACAGGTTCCCCCTTCAGCCCCAGCATTTT. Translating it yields CASSPDRFPLQPQHF.

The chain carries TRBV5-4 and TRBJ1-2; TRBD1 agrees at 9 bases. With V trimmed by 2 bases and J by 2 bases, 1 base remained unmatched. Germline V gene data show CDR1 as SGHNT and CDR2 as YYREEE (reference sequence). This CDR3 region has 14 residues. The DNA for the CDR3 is TGTGCCAGCAGCTTAGACAGGGGGAACTATGGCTACACCTTC. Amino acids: CASSLDRGNYGYTF.

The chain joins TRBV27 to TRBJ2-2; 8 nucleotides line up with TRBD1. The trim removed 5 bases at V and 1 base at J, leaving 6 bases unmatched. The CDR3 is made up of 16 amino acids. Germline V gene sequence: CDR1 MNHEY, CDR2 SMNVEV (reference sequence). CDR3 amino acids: CASSPSGQVNTGELFF. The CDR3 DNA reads TGTGCCAGCAGTCCATCGGGACAGGTGAACACCGGGGAGCTGTTTTTT.